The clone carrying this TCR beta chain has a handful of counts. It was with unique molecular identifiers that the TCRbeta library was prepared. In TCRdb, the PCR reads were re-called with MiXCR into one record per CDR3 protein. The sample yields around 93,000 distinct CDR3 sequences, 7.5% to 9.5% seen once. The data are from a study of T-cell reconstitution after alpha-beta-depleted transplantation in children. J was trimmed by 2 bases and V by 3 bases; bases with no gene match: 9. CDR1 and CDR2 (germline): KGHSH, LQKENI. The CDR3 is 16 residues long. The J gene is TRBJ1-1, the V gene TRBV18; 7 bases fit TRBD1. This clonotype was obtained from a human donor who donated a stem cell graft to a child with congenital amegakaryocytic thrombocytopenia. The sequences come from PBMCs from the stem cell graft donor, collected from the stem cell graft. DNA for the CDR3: TGTGCCAGCTCACCCCCTGCAGGGGGTTTTAACACTGAAGCTTTCTTT. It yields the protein CASSPPAGGFNTEAFF. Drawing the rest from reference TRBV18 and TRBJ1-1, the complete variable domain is NAGVMQNPRHLVRRRGQEARLRCSPMKGHSHVYWYRQLPEEGLKFMVYLQKENIIDESGMPKERFSAEFPKEGPSILRIQQVVRGDSAAYFCASSPPAGGFNTEAFFGQGTRLTVV.